This T cell receptor beta chain was sequenced for a study of T cell clonotyping in hematopoietic cell transplantation. Study results and caveats: Pathologically expanded recipient clonotypes increased progressively from day 30 to day 180 as diversity fell. CD4 and CD8 repertoire contributions could not be separated without sorting. Graft donor and pretransplant recipient Inverse Simpson Index values predicted broader posttransplant TCR diversity.

The repertoire was sequenced with immunoSEQ multiplex PCR; TCRdb's copy has only in-frame clones and lacks some. Among roughly 40,000 clones listed, less than 95% were seen once. Germline assignment: CDR1 SGHDT and CDR2 YYEEEE. This CDR3 contains 14 residues. V lost 1 base and J 1 base, leaving 8 bases between the germline ends. This clone was found a few times. Its cognate antigen is unknown. The sequencing input was peripheral blood mononuclear cells. The receptor comes from a woman between 45 and 65 years old in good health. Some clones in this sample may be carry-over from other donors' samples. The V call is TRBV5-6, the J call TRBJ1-2; a weak D match, TRBD1 (6 bases). The CDR3 reads CASSLTGINYGYTF. CDR3 bases: TGTGCCAGCAGCTTGACAGGGATTAACTATGGCTACACCTTC.